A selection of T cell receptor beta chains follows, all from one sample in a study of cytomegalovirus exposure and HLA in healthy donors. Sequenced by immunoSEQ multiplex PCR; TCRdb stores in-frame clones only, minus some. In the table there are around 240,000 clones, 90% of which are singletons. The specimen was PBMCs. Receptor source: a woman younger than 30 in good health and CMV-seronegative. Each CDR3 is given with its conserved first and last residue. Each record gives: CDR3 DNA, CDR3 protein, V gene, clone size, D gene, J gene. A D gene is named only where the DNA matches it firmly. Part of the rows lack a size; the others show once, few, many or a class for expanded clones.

TGTGCCAGCAGCTCAACAGGGGAAGCTTTCTTT,CASSSTGEAFF,TRBV5-4,-,-,TRBJ1-1
TGCGCCAGCAGCCCGACAGGGGGGAACACCGGGGAGCTGTTTTTT,CASSPTGGNTGELFF,TRBV5-1,-,TRBD1,TRBJ2-2
TGTGCCAGCAGCTTACAGGCCCTAGGCACAGATACGCAGTATTTT,CASSLQALGTDTQYF,TRBV5-4,-,-,TRBJ2-3
TGTGCCAGCAGCACCGGGACAGGGAAGCAGCCCCAGCATTTT,CASSTGTGKQPQHF,TRBV7-9,-,TRBD1,TRBJ1-5
TGCGCCAGCAGCTTGGACAGTTACACTGAAGCTTTCTTT,CASSLDSYTEAFF,TRBV5-1,-,-,TRBJ1-1
TGTGCCAGCAGTTCGGGATTCTACAATGAGCAGTTCTTC,CASSSGFYNEQFF,TRBV28,once,-,TRBJ2-1
TGTGCCAGCAGCTTAGGACAGGCTAACTATGGCTACACCTTC,CASSLGQANYGYTF,TRBV7-9,few,-,TRBJ1-2
TGTGCCAGCAGCGGGACTAGTGTGGAGACCCAGTACTTC,CASSGTSVETQYF,TRBV9,-,TRBD2,TRBJ2-5
TGCGCCAGCAGTGAATCGGGAGGGCCTGAAGCTTTCTTT,CASSESGGPEAFF,TRBV10-1,-,-,TRBJ1-1
TGTGCCAGTACGACCGGGACAGGCGGTTCTCATGCTTATGGCTACACCTTC,CASTTGTGGSHAYGYTF,TRBV19,-,TRBD1,TRBJ1-2
TGTGCCAGCAGTCCCCCGGGACAGGGGTACAATGAGCAGTTCTTC,CASSPPGQGYNEQFF,TRBV6-5,-,TRBD1,TRBJ2-1
TGTGCCACCACGCCGGGGGGCCCTCGGGGCACTGAAGCTTTCTTT,CATTPGGPRGTEAFF,TRBV25-1,-,-,TRBJ1-1
TGCGCCAGCAGCCAAGTTTGGCCGTCAACAGATACGCAGTATTTT,CASSQVWPSTDTQYF,TRBV4-1,once,-,TRBJ2-3
TGTGCCAGCTCACCACCGGCGGCAGATTTGGATACGCAGTATTTT,CASSPPAADLDTQYF,TRBV18,-,-,TRBJ2-3
TGCAGCGTGGACCCGGACAGGGGACAGGTCTCCTACAATGAGCAGTTCTTC,CSVDPDRGQVSYNEQFF,TRBV29-1,-,TRBD1,TRBJ2-1
TGTGCCAGCTCGAACCAGGCGCCGGGAGGTCGGGGTAATGAAAAACTGTTTTTT,CASSNQAPGGRGNEKLFF,TRBV18,once,-,TRBJ1-4
TGTGCCAGCAGCCGCGACAGCTATGGCTACACCTTC,CASSRDSYGYTF,TRBV7-9,-,-,TRBJ1-2
TGTGCCAGCAATCTCGATGGGGGCTCACCCCTCCACTTT,CASNLDGGSPLHF,TRBV6-1,once,-,TRBJ1-6
TGTGCCAGCAGTTTAGAAGGGAGAGAGACCCAGTACTTC,CASSLEGRETQYF,TRBV28,-,-,TRBJ2-5
TGTGCCAGCAGCCCCCTCTATATGAACAATGAGCAGTTCTTC,CASSPLYMNNEQFF,TRBV9,-,-,TRBJ2-1
TGTGCCAGCAGCTTACAACAGGGCGGGCAAGAGACCCAGTACTTC,CASSLQQGGQETQYF,TRBV5-4,-,-,TRBJ2-5
TGTGCCAGCAGTGAAGCAGGGGGTAGTCGCACTGAAGCTTTCTTT,CASSEAGGSRTEAFF,TRBV2,-,-,TRBJ1-1
TGTGCCAGCAGTTTAGACAGGTGGGGGGGGCGTTACGAGCAGTACTTC,CASSLDRWGGRYEQYF,TRBV28,-,-,TRBJ2-7
TGTGCCAGCACTTTAAATCTTCCCTCTTTCGAGCAGTACTTC,CASTLNLPSFEQYF,TRBV6-6,-,-,TRBJ2-7
TGTGCCATCTCGACGGGACTGACTACCGATCAGCCCCAGCATTTT,CAISTGLTTDQPQHF,TRBV10-3,-,-,TRBJ1-5
TGTGCCAGCAGTCCTACTAGCAGGGGGCATAACACTGAAGCTTTCTTT,CASSPTSRGHNTEAFF,TRBV27,-,TRBD1,TRBJ1-1
TGCGCCAGCAGCCCTCGGACAGGGGGGGAAGAGACCCAGTACTTC,CASSPRTGGEETQYF,TRBV5-1,-,TRBD1,TRBJ2-5